The rows below give T cell receptor beta chains drawn from one sample of a study of T-cell memory formation after mild COVID-19. From the 5' RACE reads, TCRdb called clonotypes with MiXCR, one entry per CDR3 protein. The table shows some 330,000 distinct CDR3 sequences, with approximately 21% occurring only once. Specimen: PBMCs or a T cell subset sorted from them (not recorded which). The receptors originated from an adult woman who had mild COVID-19 (a few samples of this study predate the infection). Cell type and time point are not known. The conserved cysteine and the conserved F or W are not part of the CDR3 here. Fields, in order: J gene, V gene, CDR3 length, CDR3 protein.

J gene: TRBJ1-4
V gene: TRBV20-1
CDR3 length: 10
CDR3 protein: SASRQNEKLF

J gene: TRBJ2-5
V gene: TRBV24-1
CDR3 length: 14
CDR3 protein: ATSDPGQGRGETQY

J gene: TRBJ2-1
V gene: TRBV24-1
CDR3 length: 15
CDR3 protein: ATSVTTSGIPYNEQF

J gene: TRBJ2-2
V gene: TRBV7-2
CDR3 length: 13
CDR3 protein: ASSSTSGNTGELF

J gene: TRBJ2-1
V gene: TRBV9
CDR3 length: 11
CDR3 protein: ASSVWGSYEQF

J gene: TRBJ1-1
V gene: TRBV12-3/TRBV12-4
CDR3 length: 12
CDR3 protein: ASSFKGLNTEAF

J gene: TRBJ1-2
V gene: TRBV6-5
CDR3 length: 10
CDR3 protein: ASRQGTYGYT

J gene: TRBJ2-7
V gene: TRBV24-1
CDR3 length: 13
CDR3 protein: ATSKDRVNSYEQY

J gene: TRBJ1-2
V gene: TRBV4-3
CDR3 length: 14
CDR3 protein: ASSQTAGGPNYGYT

J gene: TRBJ1-2
V gene: TRBV5-1
CDR3 length: 15
CDR3 protein: ASSTLSIPGTGHGYT

J gene: TRBJ2-6
V gene: TRBV5-1
CDR3 length: 15
CDR3 protein: ASSLLEGISGANVLT

J gene: TRBJ2-1
V gene: TRBV7-9
CDR3 length: 12
CDR3 protein: ASRPVDRADEQF

J gene: TRBJ2-4
V gene: TRBV9
CDR3 length: 16
CDR3 protein: ASSSPEGWGLAKNIQY

J gene: TRBJ2-7
V gene: TRBV6-6
CDR3 length: 10
CDR3 protein: ASSPISYEQY

J gene: TRBJ2-5
V gene: TRBV29-1
CDR3 length: 11
CDR3 protein: SGTSGGQETQY

J gene: TRBJ2-1
V gene: TRBV30
CDR3 length: 12
CDR3 protein: AWSVTSGGNEQF

J gene: TRBJ2-5
V gene: TRBV6-5
CDR3 length: 12
CDR3 protein: ASTPGAGGETQY

J gene: TRBJ2-2
V gene: TRBV6-5
CDR3 length: 11
CDR3 protein: ASSYGLNGELF

J gene: TRBJ1-2
V gene: TRBV20-1
CDR3 length: 11
CDR3 protein: SAWTSPPYGYT

J gene: TRBJ2-5
V gene: TRBV11-2
CDR3 length: 10
CDR3 protein: ASSLGRETQY

J gene: TRBJ2-3
V gene: TRBV7-2
CDR3 length: 14
CDR3 protein: ASSLGVSTRTDTQY

J gene: TRBJ2-3
V gene: TRBV24-1
CDR3 length: 11
CDR3 protein: ATQADYTDTQY

J gene: TRBJ2-3
V gene: TRBV28
CDR3 length: 13
CDR3 protein: AIDPLGGIADTQY

J gene: TRBJ1-1
V gene: TRBV15
CDR3 length: 13
CDR3 protein: ATSRPDRGDTEAF

J gene: TRBJ2-1
V gene: TRBV7-2
CDR3 length: 13
CDR3 protein: ASSLEQGAYNEQF

J gene: TRBJ1-1
V gene: TRBV5-1
CDR3 length: 13
CDR3 protein: ASSLRAIGDTEAF

J gene: TRBJ2-2
V gene: TRBV5-1
CDR3 length: 18
CDR3 protein: ASSLKASGAILQNTGELF

J gene: TRBJ1-2
V gene: TRBV4-2
CDR3 length: 14
CDR3 protein: ASSQEPIKKGYGYT

J gene: TRBJ2-1
V gene: TRBV24-1
CDR3 length: 13
CDR3 protein: ATSARGVRYNEQF

J gene: TRBJ2-3
V gene: TRBV5-1
CDR3 length: 14
CDR3 protein: ASSKDRDWDTDTQY

J gene: TRBJ2-3
V gene: TRBV29-1
CDR3 length: 11
CDR3 protein: SAGRGVADTQY

J gene: TRBJ2-3
V gene: TRBV7-2
CDR3 length: 12
CDR3 protein: ASKQGGGTDTQY

J gene: TRBJ2-5
V gene: TRBV7-9
CDR3 length: 12
CDR3 protein: ASSLANYQETQY

J gene: TRBJ2-7
V gene: TRBV3-1
CDR3 length: 11
CDR3 protein: ASSSAGSSEQY

J gene: TRBJ2-5
V gene: TRBV12-3/TRBV12-4
CDR3 length: 12
CDR3 protein: ASTPRGVRETQY

J gene: TRBJ1-2
V gene: TRBV29-1
CDR3 length: 11
CDR3 protein: SSWTGTNYGYT

J gene: TRBJ2-1
V gene: TRBV4-3
CDR3 length: 12
CDR3 protein: ASSQDGGAREQF

J gene: TRBJ1-1
V gene: TRBV6-2/TRBV6-3
CDR3 length: 12
CDR3 protein: ASSFSVQGIEAF

J gene: TRBJ2-3
V gene: TRBV29-1
CDR3 length: 12
CDR3 protein: SVEGQGLSDTQY

J gene: TRBJ2-5
V gene: TRBV14
CDR3 length: 14
CDR3 protein: ASSQLDTKTQETQY

J gene: TRBJ2-7
V gene: TRBV10-3
CDR3 length: 11
CDR3 protein: AISESGVGEQY

J gene: TRBJ2-2
V gene: TRBV12-3/TRBV12-4
CDR3 length: 13
CDR3 protein: ASSFTHMNTGELF

J gene: TRBJ1-5
V gene: TRBV29-1
CDR3 length: 10
CDR3 protein: SVVHGNQPQH

J gene: TRBJ1-2
V gene: TRBV9
CDR3 length: 15
CDR3 protein: ASSLHPGTGEEDGYT

J gene: TRBJ2-7
V gene: TRBV20-1
CDR3 length: 10
CDR3 protein: SARDRTHEQY

J gene: TRBJ2-1
V gene: TRBV9
CDR3 length: 13
CDR3 protein: ASSVRLAGYNEQF

J gene: TRBJ2-1
V gene: TRBV6-2/TRBV6-3
CDR3 length: 16
CDR3 protein: ASSSRTSGGPAYNEQF

J gene: TRBJ2-1
V gene: TRBV12-3/TRBV12-4
CDR3 length: 12
CDR3 protein: ASRTSGRGSEQF

J gene: TRBJ2-5
V gene: TRBV5-5
CDR3 length: 13
CDR3 protein: ASSFSIGGVKTQY

J gene: TRBJ1-1
V gene: TRBV29-1
CDR3 length: 10
CDR3 protein: SVSGPITEAF

J gene: TRBJ2-4
V gene: TRBV5-5
CDR3 length: 16
CDR3 protein: ASSLDWGLAVAKNIQY

J gene: TRBJ1-2
V gene: TRBV4-2
CDR3 length: 12
CDR3 protein: ASSQEDRVYGYT

J gene: TRBJ2-4
V gene: TRBV3-1
CDR3 length: 12
CDR3 protein: ASSPNSGNHIQY

J gene: TRBJ2-7
V gene: TRBV2
CDR3 length: 12
CDR3 protein: ASSKRVHSYEQY

J gene: TRBJ1-1
V gene: TRBV6-2/TRBV6-3
CDR3 length: 12
CDR3 protein: ASSRPGTGAEAF

J gene: TRBJ1-5
V gene: TRBV7-9
CDR3 length: 13
CDR3 protein: ASSSAGTGNQPQH